Included here is one TCR beta chain sequence, with context. The germline V gene encodes CDR1 GTSNPN and CDR2 SVGIG (reference sequence). The V and J ends lost 0 bases and 0 bases, in that order; junction bases with no gene match: 11. The CDR3 has 18 residues. This sample is drawn from a study of blood T cell repertoires in COVID-19. Clones were read by immunoSEQ multiplex PCR, and TCRdb kept only the in-frame ones, dropping some. The table lists 410,000 or so clones, 75% to 90% of them singletons. This chain uses TRBV30 with TRBJ1-5; 7 bases match TRBD1. This sequence originates from a middle-aged woman with COVID-19, enrolled during active disease. The sequenced sample was peripheral blood. The CDR3 DNA reads as TGTGCCTGGAGTGTACTTGGGCAAACAGGGGATAGCAATCAGCCCCAGCATTTT. Its protein product is CAWSVLGQTGDSNQPQHF.